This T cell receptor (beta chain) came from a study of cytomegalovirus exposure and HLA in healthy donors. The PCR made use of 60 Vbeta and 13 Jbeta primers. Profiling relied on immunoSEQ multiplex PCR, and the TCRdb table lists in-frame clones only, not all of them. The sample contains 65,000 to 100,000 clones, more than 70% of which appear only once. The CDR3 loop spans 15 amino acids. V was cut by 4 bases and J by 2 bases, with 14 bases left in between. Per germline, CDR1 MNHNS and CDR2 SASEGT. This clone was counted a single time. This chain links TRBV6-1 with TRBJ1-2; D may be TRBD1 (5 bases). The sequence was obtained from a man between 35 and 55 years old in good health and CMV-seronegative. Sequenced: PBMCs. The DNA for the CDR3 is TGTGCCAGCAGTGGGCAATCGGGACTAAACTATGGCTACACCTTC. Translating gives CASSGQSGLNYGYTF.